The present TCR beta chain was sequenced within a study of ipilimumab plus nivolumab after autologous stem cell transplantation. Only in-frame clones appear in the TCRdb table, and some are missing; sequencing was by immunoSEQ multiplex PCR. The table lists tens of thousands of clones, more than 80% of them singletons, with around 2% in the top ten. The CDR3 is 16 amino acids. Germline CDR1 SQVTM, CDR2 ANQGSEA. J gave up 4 bases and V 6 bases, and 7 bases lay outside the gene matches. The V and J genes are TRBV29-1 and TRBJ2-6, with 12 bases that match TRBD1. This TCR derives from a male donor with diffuse large B-cell lymphoma. The sequences come from PBMCs, collected in a trial of ipilimumab plus nivolumab as post-transplant consolidation. DNA of the CDR3: TGCAGCGTCTCCGGGACAGGGGGCCGCGGGGCCAACGTCCTGACTTTC. Its translation is CSVSGTGGRGANVLTF. The variable domain in full, completed from reference TRBV29-1 and TRBJ2-6, reads SAVISQKPSRDICQRGTSLTIQCQVDSQVTMMFWYRQQPGQSLTLIATANQGSEATYESGFVIDKFPISRPNLTFSTLTVSNMSPEDSSIYLCSVSGTGGRGANVLTFGAGSRLTVL.